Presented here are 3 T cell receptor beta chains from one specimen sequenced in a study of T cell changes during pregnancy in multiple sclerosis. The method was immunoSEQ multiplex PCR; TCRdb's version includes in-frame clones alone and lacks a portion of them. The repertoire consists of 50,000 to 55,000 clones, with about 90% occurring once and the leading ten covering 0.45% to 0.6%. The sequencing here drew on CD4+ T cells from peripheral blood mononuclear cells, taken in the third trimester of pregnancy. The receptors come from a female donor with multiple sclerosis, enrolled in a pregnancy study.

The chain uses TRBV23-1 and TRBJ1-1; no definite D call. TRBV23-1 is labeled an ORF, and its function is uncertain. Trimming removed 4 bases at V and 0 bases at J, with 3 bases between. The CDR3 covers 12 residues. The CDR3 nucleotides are TGCGCCAGCAGTCGAGTGAACACTGAAGCTTTCTTT. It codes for CASSRVNTEAFF.

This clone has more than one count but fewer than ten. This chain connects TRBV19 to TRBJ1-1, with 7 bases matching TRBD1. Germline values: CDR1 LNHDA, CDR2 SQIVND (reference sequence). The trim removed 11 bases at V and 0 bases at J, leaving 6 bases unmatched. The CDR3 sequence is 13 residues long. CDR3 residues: CAVDRAMNTEAFF. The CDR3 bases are TGTGCCGTTGACAGGGCGATGAACACTGAAGCTTTCTTT.

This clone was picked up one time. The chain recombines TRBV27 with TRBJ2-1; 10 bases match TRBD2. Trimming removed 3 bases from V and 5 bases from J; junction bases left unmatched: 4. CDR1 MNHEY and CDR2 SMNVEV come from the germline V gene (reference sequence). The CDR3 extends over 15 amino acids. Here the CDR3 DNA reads TGTGCCAGCAGTTTCTCACTAGCGGGGAACAATGAGCAGTTCTTC. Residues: CASSFSLAGNNEQFF.